These T cell receptor beta chains were read from a single sample in a study of CXCR3-negative and CXCR3-positive naive CD8 T cells. After re-calling the 5' RACE reads, TCRdb lists one entry per CDR3 protein, DNA absent. The table counts 50,000 to 65,000 distinct CDR3 sequences; about 1.6% lies in the top ten. Material: naive CXCR3- CD8+ T cells from blood. These receptors were collected from a human donor in good health. Some clones in this sample may be carry-over from other donors' samples. The CDR3 runs from the conserved cysteine through the conserved F or W.

>TRBV4-3|TRBJ1-4
CASSQGWTAKNEKLFF
>TRBV21-1|TRBJ1-5
CASSKGRGPYSNQPQHF
>TRBV3-1|TRBJ2-7
CASSLRQFSSYEQYF
>TRBV10-3|TRBJ2-5
CAISDRDTRVEETQYF
>TRBV7-8|TRBJ1-2
CASSLSQGPLGLGYTF
>TRBV20-1|TRBJ2-1
CSAREAGGDDEQFF
>TRBV28|TRBJ2-1
CASSLLTGTREQFF
>TRBV13|TRBJ1-1
CASSETVKAFF
>TRBV12-3/TRBV12-4|TRBJ2-5
CASSPPPSGGQETQYF
>TRBV4-2|TRBJ2-4
CASSQTGGAKNIQYF
>TRBV14|TRBJ2-5
CASSRWGQGKQETQYF
>TRBV4-3|TRBJ2-7
CASSQTYRQGELADSYEQYF
>TRBV19|TRBJ1-1
CASSISWTEAFF
>TRBV20-1|TRBJ2-1
CSAKLGGSYNEQFF
>TRBV29-1|TRBJ1-2
CSVEEMAGGSYYGYTF
>TRBV29-1|TRBJ2-5
CSVLAGFQETQYF
>TRBV7-9|TRBJ2-3
CASSHPRTGATDTQYF
>TRBV20-1|TRBJ2-7
CKGEGANYEQYF
>TRBV20-1|TRBJ2-1
CSANDGFSYNEQFF
>TRBV29-1|TRBJ2-1
CSVDSSWEQFF
>TRBV20-1|TRBJ2-1
CSARGWGLAGLNSEQFF
>TRBV21-1|TRBJ2-7
CASRFRRSYEQYF
>TRBV23-1|TRBJ2-5
CASSQLAVRPSLQETQYF
>TRBV20-1|TRBJ2-3
CSATVADTDTQYF
>TRBV29-1|TRBJ2-7
CSAVAGHISYEQYF
>TRBV7-2|TRBJ2-1
CASSFSGAYNEQFF
>TRBV28|TRBJ2-7
CASSLGAGGYYEQYF
>TRBV10-3|TRBJ2-1
CAISDTGTDEQFF
>TRBV4-1|TRBJ1-1
CASSSYNTEAFF
>TRBV21-1|TRBJ1-1
CASSMRNGTANTEAFF
>TRBV12-3/TRBV12-4|TRBJ2-5
CASSFSGALETQYF